The clone carrying this T cell receptor beta chain is termed medium-sized. This sample is part of a study of HIV-infected children after antiretroviral therapy interruption. Study-wide context: Continuous-treatment samples came from weeks 0, 48 and 150.

Noted treatment: PENTA 11 planned treatment interruption arm or continuous ART arm. The TCR library was built from RNA with a 3' RACE protocol and unique molecular identifiers. TCRdb reanalysed the 3' RACE reads using MiXCR and keeps one entry per CDR3 protein. The sample shows about 15,000 distinct CDR3 sequences, approximately 3.6% of them seen only once. The CDR3 has 16 amino acids. The V and J ends lost 0 bases and 5 bases, in that order; junction bases with no gene match: 9. Germline values: CDR1 SQVTM, CDR2 ANQGSEA. Sequencing used CD45RA+ CD4+ T cells from PBMCs, obtained from a donor given antiretroviral therapy, either interrupted or continuous. This sample's subset: naive CD4+ CD45RA+ CD45RO- T cells. This TCR was recovered from a child under 18 with HIV. V is TRBV29-1 and J is TRBJ2-2, with 7 bases lining up with TRBD2. The chain's CDR3 is CSVEDGLAEGTGELFF. The CDR3 coding sequence is TGCAGCGTTGAAGACGGCCTAGCGGAAGGAACCGGGGAGCTGTTTTTT.